This entry concerns a single TCR beta chain. What this receptor recognizes is not known. The sample holds no much larger clone one base away, and base qualities are not on file. From V the trimming removes 4 bases and from J it removes 3 bases, while the gene matches leave 4 bases of the junction unaccounted for. In the germline V gene, CDR1 corresponds to SGHRS and CDR2 to YFSETQ. Measured from the cysteine to the phenylalanine, the CDR3 is 15 residues long. Just the 45-base CDR3 DNA is kept, in frame starting at base 1. This specimen comes from a study of long-term antiretroviral therapy in people with HIV (dated by TCRdb to 2022 to 2024). For the wider study: The earliest samples were collected approximately a decade before the 2015 WHO recommendation for immediate ART, a period when ART was typically delayed until CD4 counts fell. A retrospective serial study tested whether ART initiation and durable HIV suppression were associated with changes in peripheral blood TRB repertoire composition and diversity. Of the 30 to 35 participants with HIV, about a dozen were female. From over 25 adults with confirmed HIV infection, the cohort provided 192 cryopreserved PBMC samples, gathered serially across a mean of around six years (range 1-12). No cross-contamination during QIAcube processing turned up in test extractions that ran a monoclonal T-cell line alongside about 30 polyclonal samples. Here is what the overall study found, with its caveats: Inferences about post-ART repertoire changes are limited because no data were available on ART adherence, viral resistance or therapy changes. Unsorted PBMC were profiled instead of sorted CD4+ and CD8+ T cells because pre-ART samples had limited cell numbers. Because PBMC availability was limited, only the TCR beta chain was sequenced, with no alpha chain pairing. ART initiation was associated with a significant increase in TRB diversity, but diversity stayed significantly below transplant donor controls even after long-term ART. Expanded TRB clones identified before ART initiation dominated the repertoire across all time points, though the dominance fluctuated and decreased in many PLHIV after ART. Compared with controls, HIV repertoires had narrower CDR3 length ranges, and the network structure pointed to an antigen-experienced repertoire that shifted only slightly toward naive after ART. The samples were dated from 2004 to 2017, and the ART regimens that were used may be less effective than current ART regimens.

Participants were included only if at least one PBMC sample before ART initiation and at least two post-ART samples were available. Treatment was received in the United States of America by all participants with HIV. Before DNA extraction, cryopreserved samples of about 0.9-11 million PBMC were thawed and then washed. At the time of the earliest PBMC sample for each participant with HIV, ages ranged from roughly 23 to 60 years. Per participant, PBMC samples came from 1-4 timepoints prior to ART initiation and 2-8 timepoints following ART initiation, for a median of 7 samples. Serial HIV viral load, CD4+ T-cell count, ART history and demographic data were obtained for every participant. Genomic DNA was extracted from unsorted PBMC with a Qiagen kit on a QIAcube, with processing performed in batches of 12 samples. Sequencing of the TRB variable region was done with the immunoSEQ hsTCRB v3.0 assay at survey level resolution. The target sequencing depth for TRB was 40,000-50,000 T-cell genomes per sample. TRB libraries were pooled and sequenced on an Illumina MiSeq using a v3 150-cycle kit. On the authors' methods: Repertoire analysis was run in R within a reproducible Nextflow workflow that covered QC, data transformation and analysis. LymphoSeq2, an R package for exploring AIRR-Seq data, was used to implement custom analyses. A few samples that yielded fewer than 5000 total TRB sequences were excluded, so that fewer than 200 HIV repertoires were analyzed. Among the approximately 180 retained HIV repertoires, some 60 were collected before ART initiation and 120 to 140 were collected after ART initiation. Repertoires were downsampled to 5000 TRB nucleotide sequences, and summary statistics were averaged over 100 downsampling iterations. Only TRB sequences with CDR3 regions of at least seven amino acids were retained for analysis. Two measures captured diversity: a Shannon entropy-derived clonality score and the Gini coefficient. Repertoire networks linked the top 5000 CDR3 amino acid sequences whenever two sequences differed by an edit distance of one. GLIPH2 predicted antigen specificity groups and MHC restriction for TRB CDR3 amino acid sequences. To flag known associations with CMV, EBV, HIV or tissue antigens, CDR3 amino acid sequences were compared against VDJdb and McPAS-TCR. Pre-ART, post-ART and control groups were compared with Wilcoxon signed-rank tests and Holm-Bonferroni correction. TCRdb limited this immuneACCESS table to in-frame rearrangements with V and J called. A share of clones is missing; checked studies link under half to unresolved V genes, and the rest is unexplained. The V and J calls and clone size were taken over from that table, and D and trimming were inferred from the DNA. The sample includes tens of thousands of clones, with more than 70% observed a single time. The top ten hold around 6.5% of the sample.

Specimen: unsorted PBMCs, collected 0.6 years after starting antiretroviral therapy. This sequence was found in a man in his fifties or sixties with HIV. In this chain, TRBV5-1 is recombined with TRBJ2-6; TRBD1 fits 7 bases in the junction. At the DNA level, the sequence is TGCGCCAGCAGCCTAGGGGGCGGTGGGGCCAACGTCCTGACTTTC. Its translation is CASSLGGGGANVLTF.